The T cell receptor (beta chain) described here comes from a study of blood T cell repertoires in COVID-19. Study-wide background: In each case, the material was cDNA or gDNA derived from T cells, B-cell-depleted T cells, or PBMCs.

Profiled with immunoSEQ multiplex PCR; TCRdb holds only in-frame clones, not every one. Of tens of thousands of clones in the sample, around four fifths were seen once. A single count supports this clone. The V gene's germline CDR1 is LGHDT and CDR2 YNNKEL (reference sequence). Trimming left V 4 bases short and J 5 bases short, with 14 bases between. This CDR3 has 14 residues. The V gene is TRBV3-1 (or the pseudogene TRBV3-2), the J gene TRBJ1-1, with a tentative D call TRBD1 (6 bases). Material: peripheral blood. The sequence was obtained from a woman aged 55 to 70 with acute or convalescent COVID-19. This CDR3 is CASSPWAGETEAFF. The DNA of the CDR3 is TGTGCCAGCAGCCCATGGGCAGGGGAAACTGAAGCTTTCTTT.